This TCR beta chain was sequenced for a study of CD8 T cells in Susac syndrome. V was clipped by 5 bases and J by 5 bases, with 9 bases between them. Germline CDR1 is DFQATT and CDR2 is SNEGSKA (reference sequence). The CDR3 is 11 residues long. RNA totalling about 0.5 to 1 ug underwent reverse transcription with random hexamers. TCRdb used MiXCR to reprocess the immunoSEQ multiplex PCR reads, holding one entry per CDR3 protein. The sample contains 150,000 to 200,000 distinct CDR3 sequences, approximately 93% of which appear only once. The rearrangement uses TRBV20-1 and TRBJ2-5; D not certain. Material for sequencing was CD4+ T cells from PBMCs. The clonotype originates from a human donor with multiple sclerosis. The CDR3 region has the DNA TGCAGTGCTCCCTCCGGGGAGACCCAGTACTTC. Protein product: CSAPSGETQYF.